This T cell receptor beta chain was recorded in a study of blood T cell repertoires in COVID-19. Study background: Samples taken during acute and convalescent COVID-19 were collected in the United States, Italy and Spain. T cells, B-cell-depleted T cells, or PBMCs supplied cDNA or gDNA.

The CDR3 length is 16 residues. Unmatched junction bases numbered 6, after V lost 4 bases and J lost 1 base. Germline loops: CDR1 MGHDK, CDR2 SYGVNS. Participant reports of clinical history set cohort assignment. The repertoire was sequenced with immunoSEQ multiplex PCR; TCRdb's copy has only in-frame clones and lacks some. The table lists 150,000 to 200,000 clones, 81% of them singletons. The table lists this clone with a count of one. The sample taken for sequencing was PBMCs or T cells enriched from blood (not recorded which). The TCR was taken from a woman aged 40-49 years with acute COVID-19. The chain carries TRBV25-1 and TRBJ2-3, with 9 positions matching TRBD1. Here the CDR3 DNA reads TGTGCCAGCAGTGTACAGGGGGCGCTCGGCACAGATACGCAGTATTTT. Amino acid sequence: CASSVQGALGTDTQYF. The full variable domain, its missing parts supplied by reference TRBV25-1 and TRBJ2-3, is EADIYQTPRYLVIGTGKKITLECSQTMGHDKMYWYQQDPGMELHLIHYSYGVNSTEKGDLSSESTVSRIRTEHFPLTLESARPSHTSQYLCASSVQGALGTDTQYFGPGTRLTVL.